This T cell receptor beta chain was documented in a study of T cell responses to AZD1222 COVID-19 vaccine (dated by TCRdb to the early 2020s). Study-wide context: AZD1222 recipients whose second dose came at about 4 weeks and those whose second dose came at about 12 weeks were combined into one group, since spike-specific TCR depth and breadth did not differ between the two schedules. Enrollment into the trials was organized by age into subgroups of 18-55, 56-69 and 70-plus years, and those subgroups contained roughly 140, 27 and 60 TCR-sequenced participants, respectively. TCR sequencing was performed for about 250 trial participants, of whom 200 to 220 were given two doses of AZD1222 and around 25 were given two doses of MenACWY control vaccine. Overall study results and their limits: Only six AZD1222 recipients were SARS-CoV-2 seropositive at baseline, limiting conclusions about previously exposed vaccinees. In the small 56-69-year group, the increase in depth fell short of significance, most likely because of low power. Because no samples from the day 14 peak response were available, repertoires could be characterized only after the peak T cell response. A significant rise in spike-specific TCR breadth and depth was observed after two AZD1222 doses relative to day 0 and relative to MenACWY recipients. Epitopes outside the regions mutated in the B.1.351 and B.1.1.7 variants were reportedly recognized by nearly half of the unique spike-specific TCRs. The whole spike protein was spanned by vaccine-associated CD4 TCRs, and dominant responses were seen in regions 160-218 and 743-854. Participants were mostly white British, with more females than males. The authors suggested clonal diversity may have been underestimated.

The CDR3 regions of human TCRbeta chains were analyzed by immunosequencing. The authors processed their data as follows. Repertoire TCRs were matched against a reference library of SARS-CoV-2-specific TCRs generated with the MIRA antigen-specificity platform. Breadth was defined as the fraction of unique TCRs that were SARS-CoV-2-associated, and depth was defined as the fraction of total T cells that were SARS-CoV-2-associated. Using the MIRA data, every spike-specific TCR was mapped to the spike region that the TCR reacted to and assigned to either a CD4 or a CD8 class. Log10-transformed breadth and depth values were compared by one-way ANOVA with Sidak's multiple comparisons tests. In TCRdb, the immuneACCESS table is reduced to in-frame sequences with V and J assigned. These tables do not hold every clone; where another copy was compared, an unresolved V gene accounts for under half, and the others remain unexplained. The V and J calls and clone size come from that table; D and trimming were worked out from the DNA. The sample yields about 140,000 clones; around nine tenths were counted once. The top ten constitute 3.4% of the sample.

Remarks on this clone: This receptor's antigen is unknown. It has no much larger one-base neighbor in the sample; base qualities were not kept.

At the junction V is shortened by 5 bases and J by 4 bases, with 15 bases in between. Looking up the germline V gene (reference sequence) yields CDR1 LNHDA and CDR2 SQIVND. The CDR3 measures 15 amino acids from cysteine to phenylalanine. Kept here is only the CDR3 DNA, which spans 45 bases and is read in frame from base 1. The time point label corresponds to: baseline before first vaccination. The vaccinee samples were drawn from two UK trials, COV001 and COV002, one of which was a single-blind randomized controlled phase 2/3 trial testing AZD1222 (ChAdOx1 nCoV-19) in healthy adults. For TCRbeta chain sequencing, PBMC samples from trial participants were taken at day 0 and at day 28 after the second dose.

This material consisted of peripheral blood, taken on day 0 of AZD1222 vaccination. The origin of this receptor is an adult in good health. Recombination connected TRBV19 to TRBJ1-5; no D gene call is confident. CDR3 protein: CASSPQDGSNQPQHF. The DNA sequence follows: TGTGCCAGTAGTCCCCAGGACGGGTCGAATCAGCCCCAGCATTTT.